What follows describes a single T cell receptor beta chain. This record comes from a study of blood T cell repertoires in COVID-19. CDR3 length: 11 residues. Germline V gene data show CDR1 as DFQATT and CDR2 as SNEGSKA (reference sequence). With 4 bases removed from V and 3 bases from J, the gap between germline ends came to 7 bases. This table comes from immunoSEQ multiplex PCR, and its TCRdb copy is limited to in-frame clones, with some not included. The sample holds about 75,000 clones; 84% are singletons and the top ten take around 20%. Sequencing was done on a sample of peripheral blood. J is TRBJ2-7 and V is TRBV20-1, with a tentative D call TRBD2 (5 bases). The receptor was isolated from a woman between 50 and 59 years old with acute or convalescent COVID-19. CDR3 in amino acids: CSAKLVYEQYF. CDR3 DNA sequence: TGCAGTGCTAAACTAGTCTACGAGCAGTACTTC.